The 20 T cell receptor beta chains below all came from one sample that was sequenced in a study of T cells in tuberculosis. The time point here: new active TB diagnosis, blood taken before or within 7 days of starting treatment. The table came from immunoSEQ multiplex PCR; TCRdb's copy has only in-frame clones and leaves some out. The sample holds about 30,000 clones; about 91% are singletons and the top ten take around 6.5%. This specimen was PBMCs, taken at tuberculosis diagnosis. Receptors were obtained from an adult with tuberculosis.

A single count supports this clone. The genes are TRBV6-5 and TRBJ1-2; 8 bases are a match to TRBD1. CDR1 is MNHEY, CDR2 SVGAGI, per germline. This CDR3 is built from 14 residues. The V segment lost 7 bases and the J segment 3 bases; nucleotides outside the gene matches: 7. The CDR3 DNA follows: TGTGCCAGCACCCCAGGGGGCGCCTACTATGGCTACACCTTC. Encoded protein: CASTPGGAYYGYTF.

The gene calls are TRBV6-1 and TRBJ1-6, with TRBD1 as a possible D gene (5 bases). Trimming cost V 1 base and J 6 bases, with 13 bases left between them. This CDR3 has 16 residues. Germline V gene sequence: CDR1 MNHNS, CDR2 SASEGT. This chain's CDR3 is CASSEGPRGSNSPLHF. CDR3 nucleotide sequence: TGTGCCAGCAGTGAAGGCCCTAGGGGTAGTAATTCACCCCTCCACTTT.

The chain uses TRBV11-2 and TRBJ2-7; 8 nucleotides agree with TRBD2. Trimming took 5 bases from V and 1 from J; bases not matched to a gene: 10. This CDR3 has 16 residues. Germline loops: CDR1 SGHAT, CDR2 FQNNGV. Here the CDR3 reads CASSHPGGHLSYEQYF. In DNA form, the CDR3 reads TGTGCCAGCAGCCATCCGGGGGGGCACCTTTCCTACGAGCAGTACTTC.

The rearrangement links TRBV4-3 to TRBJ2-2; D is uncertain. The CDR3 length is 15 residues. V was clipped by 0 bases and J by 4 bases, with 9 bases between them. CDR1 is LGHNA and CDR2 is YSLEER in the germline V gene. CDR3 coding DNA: TGCGCCAGCAGCCAAGACCCCTTGAGCACCGGGGAGCTGTTTTTT. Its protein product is CASSQDPLSTGELFF.

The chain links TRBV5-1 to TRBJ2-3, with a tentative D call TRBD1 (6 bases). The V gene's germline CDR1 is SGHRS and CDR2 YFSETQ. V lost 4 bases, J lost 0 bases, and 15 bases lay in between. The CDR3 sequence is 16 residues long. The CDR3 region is CASSLLRGASTDTQYF. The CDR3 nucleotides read TGCGCCAGCAGCCTGCTCAGGGGAGCTAGCACAGATACGCAGTATTTT. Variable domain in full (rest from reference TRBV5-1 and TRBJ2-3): KAGVTQTPRYLIKTRGQQVTLSCSPISGHRSVSWYQQTPGQGLQFLFEYFSETQRNKGNFPGRFSGRQFSNSRSEMNVSTLELGDSALYLCASSLLRGASTDTQYFGPGTRLTVL.

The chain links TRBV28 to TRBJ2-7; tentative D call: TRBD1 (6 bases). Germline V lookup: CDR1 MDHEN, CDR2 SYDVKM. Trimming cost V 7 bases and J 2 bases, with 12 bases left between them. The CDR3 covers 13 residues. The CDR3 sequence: CASTYRVPYEQYF. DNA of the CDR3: TGTGCCAGCACATACAGGGTACCCTACGAGCAGTACTTC.

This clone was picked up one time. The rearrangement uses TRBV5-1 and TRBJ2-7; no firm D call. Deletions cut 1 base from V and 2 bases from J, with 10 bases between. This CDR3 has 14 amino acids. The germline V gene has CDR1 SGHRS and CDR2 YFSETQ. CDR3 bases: TGCGCCAGCAGCTTGAGTCTATCCGCCTACGAGCAGTACTTC. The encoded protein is CASSLSLSAYEQYF.

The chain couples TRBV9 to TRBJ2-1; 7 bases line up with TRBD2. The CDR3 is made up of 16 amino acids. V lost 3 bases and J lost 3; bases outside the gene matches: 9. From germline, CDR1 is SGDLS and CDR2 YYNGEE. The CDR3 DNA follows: TGTGCCAGCAGCGCCGAACCGGGACTAAGCTACAATGAGCAGTTCTTC. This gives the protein CASSAEPGLSYNEQFF.

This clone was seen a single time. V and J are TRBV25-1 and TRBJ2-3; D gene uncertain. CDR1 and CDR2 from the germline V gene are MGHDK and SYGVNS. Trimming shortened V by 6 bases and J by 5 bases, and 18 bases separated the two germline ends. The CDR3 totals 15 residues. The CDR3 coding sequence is TGTGCCAGCAGCACTGCAACCCCGATAAAAGATACGCAGTATTTT. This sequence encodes CASSTATPIKDTQYF. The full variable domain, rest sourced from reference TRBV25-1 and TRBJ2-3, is EADIYQTPRYLVIGTGKKITLECSQTMGHDKMYWYQQDPGMELHLIHYSYGVNSTEKGDLSSESTVSRIRTEHFPLTLESARPSHTSQYLCASSTATPIKDTQYFGPGTRLTVL.

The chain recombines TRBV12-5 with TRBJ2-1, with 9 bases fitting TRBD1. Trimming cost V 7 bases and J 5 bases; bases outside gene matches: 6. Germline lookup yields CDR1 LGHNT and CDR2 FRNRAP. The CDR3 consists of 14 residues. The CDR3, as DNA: TGTGCTAGTGATGGACAGGGGCCCCACAATGAGCAGTTCTTC. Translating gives CASDGQGPHNEQFF.

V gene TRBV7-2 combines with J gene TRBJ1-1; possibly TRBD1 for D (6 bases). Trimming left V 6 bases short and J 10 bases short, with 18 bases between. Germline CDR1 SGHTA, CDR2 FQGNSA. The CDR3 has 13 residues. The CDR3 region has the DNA TGTGCCAGCAGTCCTACAGGGAGACGCGGAGCTTTCTTT. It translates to CASSPTGRRGAFF.

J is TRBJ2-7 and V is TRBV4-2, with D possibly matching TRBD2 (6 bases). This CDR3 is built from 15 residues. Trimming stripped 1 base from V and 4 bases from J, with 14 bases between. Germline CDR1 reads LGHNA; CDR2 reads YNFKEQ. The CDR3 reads CASSQGYGREYEQYF. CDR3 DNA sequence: TGTGCCAGCAGCCAAGGGTACGGGAGAGAGTACGAGCAGTACTTC.

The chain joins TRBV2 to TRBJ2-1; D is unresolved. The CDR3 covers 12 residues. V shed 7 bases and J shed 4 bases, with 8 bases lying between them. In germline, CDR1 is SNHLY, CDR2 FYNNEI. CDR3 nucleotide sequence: TGTGCCAGCACCAGTTTTTACAATGAGCAGTTCTTC. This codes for CASTSFYNEQFF.

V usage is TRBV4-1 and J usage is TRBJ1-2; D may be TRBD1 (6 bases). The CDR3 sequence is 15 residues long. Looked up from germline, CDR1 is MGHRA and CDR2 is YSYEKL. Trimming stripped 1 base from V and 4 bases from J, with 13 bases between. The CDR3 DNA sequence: TGCGCCAGCAGCCAAGCATCAAGGACAGCCTATGGCTACACCTTC. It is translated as CASSQASRTAYGYTF.

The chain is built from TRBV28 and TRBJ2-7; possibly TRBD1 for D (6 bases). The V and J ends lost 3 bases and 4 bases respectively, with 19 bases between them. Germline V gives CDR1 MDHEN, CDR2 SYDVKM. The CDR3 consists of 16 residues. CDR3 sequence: CASSFLTGSEAYEQYF. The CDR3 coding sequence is TGTGCCAGCAGTTTCCTTACAGGGAGTGAAGCGTACGAGCAGTACTTC.

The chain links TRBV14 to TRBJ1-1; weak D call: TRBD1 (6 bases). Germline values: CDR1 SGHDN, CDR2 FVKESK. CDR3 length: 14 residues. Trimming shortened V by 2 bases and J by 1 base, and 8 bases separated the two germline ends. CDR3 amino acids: CASSQIQGNTEAFF. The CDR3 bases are TGTGCCAGCAGCCAAATACAGGGGAACACTGAAGCTTTCTTT.

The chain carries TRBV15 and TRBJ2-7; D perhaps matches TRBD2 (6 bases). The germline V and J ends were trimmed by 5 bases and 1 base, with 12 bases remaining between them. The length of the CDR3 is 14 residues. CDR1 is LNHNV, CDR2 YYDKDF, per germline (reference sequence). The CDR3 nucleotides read TGTGCCACCAGCCGTGGCGGGGTTTCCTACGAGCAGTACTTC. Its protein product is CATSRGGVSYEQYF.

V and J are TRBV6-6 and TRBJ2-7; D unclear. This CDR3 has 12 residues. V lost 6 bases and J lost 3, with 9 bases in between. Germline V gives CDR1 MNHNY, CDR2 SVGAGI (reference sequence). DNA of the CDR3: TGTGCCAGCAGCCCCCTTAGCTACGAGCAGTACTTC. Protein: CASSPLSYEQYF.

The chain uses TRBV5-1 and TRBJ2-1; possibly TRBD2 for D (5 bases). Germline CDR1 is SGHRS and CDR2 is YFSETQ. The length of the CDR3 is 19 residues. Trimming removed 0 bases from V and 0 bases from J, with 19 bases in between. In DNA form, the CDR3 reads TGCGCCAGCAGCTTGGATGGACTGAAATACTTGAGCTCCTACAATGAGCAGTTCTTC. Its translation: CASSLDGLKYLSSYNEQFF.

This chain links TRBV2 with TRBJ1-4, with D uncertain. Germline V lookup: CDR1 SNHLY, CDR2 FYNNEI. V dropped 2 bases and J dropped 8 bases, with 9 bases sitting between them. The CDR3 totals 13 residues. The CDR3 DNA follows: TGTGCCAGCAGTGAAAGGAGCGACGAAAAACTGTTTTTT. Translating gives CASSERSDEKLFF.